One and the same sample provided the 4 T cell receptor beta chains below, sequenced in a study of vaccination and CD4 T cells after COVID-19. Sequencing of cultured CD4+ T cell DNA used the Oncomine TCR Beta short-read assay. TCRdb independently ran MiXCR on the PCR reads; one entry per CDR3 protein. This repertoire shows 3,300 or so distinct CDR3 sequences, roughly a third found once; its top ten account for around 30%. Their recognized antigens are unknown. The treatment is: approximately nine-day PBMC culture with coronavirus spike peptide pools or control peptides (ViraFEST assay). The sample taken for sequencing was CD4+ T cells from blood, cultured in vitro. All receptors come from a human donor who had recovered from COVID-19.

The J gene is TRBJ2-7, the V gene TRBV27, with 8 bases aligning to TRBD2. Germline assignment: CDR1 MNHEY and CDR2 SMNVEV (reference sequence). V was clipped by 0 bases and J by 7 bases; unmatched bases: 11. The CDR3 totals 16 residues. The CDR3 region is CASSLSIAGGPGEQYF. The CDR3 DNA sequence: TGTGCCAGCAGTTTATCGATTGCGGGGGGCCCGGGGGAGCAGTACTTC.

For this clonotype: A read error may produce the germline difference seen at one junction end. J is TRBJ1-6 and V is TRBV19; D is possibly TRBD1 (5 bases). The length of the CDR3 is 13 residues. Per germline, CDR1 LNHDA and CDR2 SQIVND (reference sequence). This CDR3 reads CASLPGPNSLLHF. CDR3 nucleotide sequence: TGTGCCAGTTTACCGGGGCCAAATTCACTCCTCCACTTT.

This clonotype has more than one count but fewer than ten. The chain carries TRBV10-3 and TRBJ2-5; D not certain. Trimming pared 7 bases from V and 4 bases from J, leaving 13 bases between. The CDR3 loop spans 13 amino acids. The germline V gene encodes CDR1 ENHRY and CDR2 SYGVKD. The CDR3 DNA follows: TGTGCCATCAAAGGAGAGGTGGGAGAGACCCAGTACTTC. Translation gives CAIKGEVGETQYF.

The rearrangement uses TRBV7-9 and TRBJ2-5; 12 positions match TRBD2. The V gene's germline CDR1 is SEHNR and CDR2 FQNEAQ (reference sequence). The V and J ends lost 5 bases and 1 base, in that order; junction bases with no gene match: 5. The CDR3 is 16 residues long. The CDR3 DNA follows: TGTGCCAGCAGCGGACGACTAGCGGGGGTCCAAGAGACCCAGTACTTC. Its translation is CASSGRLAGVQETQYF.